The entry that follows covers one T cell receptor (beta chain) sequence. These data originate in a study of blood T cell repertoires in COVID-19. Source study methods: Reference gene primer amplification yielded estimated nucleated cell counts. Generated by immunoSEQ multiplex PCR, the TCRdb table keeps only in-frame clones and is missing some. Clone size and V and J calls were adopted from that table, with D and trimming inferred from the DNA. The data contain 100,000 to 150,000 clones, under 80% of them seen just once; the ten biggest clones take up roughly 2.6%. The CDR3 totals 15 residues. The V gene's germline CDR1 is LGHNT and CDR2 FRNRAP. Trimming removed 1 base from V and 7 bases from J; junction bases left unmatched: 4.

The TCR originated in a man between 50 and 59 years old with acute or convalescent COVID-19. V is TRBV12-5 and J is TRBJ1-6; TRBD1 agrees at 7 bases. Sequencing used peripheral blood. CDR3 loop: CASGLEAGGNSPLHF. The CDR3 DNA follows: TGTGCTAGTGGTTTGGAGGCAGGGGGGAATTCACCCCTCCACTTT.